This is a list of T cell receptor beta chains from one sample in a study of human T cells and chemical hapten exposure. TCRdb re-derived calls from the 5' RACE reads in MiXCR, one entry per CDR3 protein. The data contain 65,000 to 95,000 distinct CDR3 sequences, more than 7% of them seen just once; the ten biggest clones take up under 3%. These receptors all come from a male donor in good health. Each CDR3 is given with its conserved first and last residue. Fields, in order: clone size, V gene, J gene, D gene, CDR3 DNA, CDR3 protein. The D gene is left open where the match is weak. Clone size appears in some rows only: once, few, many, or a class for an expanded clone.

many	TRBV20-1	TRBJ2-1	TRBD2	TGCAGTGCCAGTACCGGGACTAGCGGGCGGCACAATGAGCAGTTCTTC	CSASTGTSGRHNEQFF
many	TRBV7-2	TRBJ2-5	-	TGTGCCAGCAGCTTAGCCCAGGGTGTCAGCGAGACCCAGTACTTC	CASSLAQGVSETQYF
-	TRBV11-2	TRBJ1-1	-	TGTGCCAGCACCGGGAGGATGAACACTGAAGCTTTCTTT	CASTGRMNTEAFF
-	TRBV6-2/TRBV6-3	TRBJ2-1	TRBD2	TGTGCCAGCACCGTAGCGGGGGACCTCTACAATGAGCAGTTCTTC	CASTVAGDLYNEQFF
many	TRBV5-1	TRBJ1-1	TRBD1	TGCGCCAGCAGCTTGGGGACAGGGTTGAGGACTGAAGCTTTCTTT	CASSLGTGLRTEAFF
few	TRBV7-9	TRBJ2-4	-	TGTGCCAGCAGCGGTTATGACGTTAACAAAAACATTCAGTACTTC	CASSGYDVNKNIQYF
-	TRBV29-1	TRBJ1-1	TRBD1	TGCAGCGTTGCGAACTCGCAGGGGGCGCCCACTGAAGCTTTCTTT	CSVANSQGAPTEAFF
-	TRBV6-5	TRBJ2-7	-	TGTGCCAGCAGTTACCGGTCCATTCTAGACTCCTACGAGCAGTACTTC	CASSYRSILDSYEQYF
-	TRBV15	TRBJ2-1	-	TGTGCCACCAGCAGAGAAGGGCCACTCAACGAGCAGTTCTTC	CATSREGPLNEQFF
-	TRBV6-1	TRBJ1-5	-	TGTGCCAGCAGTGCAGGGATAAGCAATCAGCCCCAGCATTTT	CASSAGISNQPQHF
-	TRBV11-2	TRBJ2-1	-	TGTGCCAGCAGCTTAGTTCCCACGGGATGGGACTACAATGAGCAGTTCTTC	CASSLVPTGWDYNEQFF
many	TRBV27	TRBJ2-3	TRBD1	TGTGCCAGCAGTCCGACAGGGAATTTAGATACGCAGTATTTT	CASSPTGNLDTQYF
-	TRBV12-3/TRBV12-4	TRBJ1-5	-	TGTGCCAGCAGTTTATACGTCACCCGGGGAAATCAGCCCCAGCATTTT	CASSLYVTRGNQPQHF
many	TRBV7-9	TRBJ2-5	TRBD1	TGTGCCAGCAACCTATGGACAGGGAAGGAGACCCAGTACTTC	CASNLWTGKETQYF
-	TRBV20-1	TRBJ2-5	TRBD1	TGCAGTGCTAGCAGACAGGGGTCAGAGACCCAGTACTTC	CSASRQGSETQYF
many	TRBV3-1	TRBJ2-6	-	TGTGCCAGCAGCCAAGACCGCCCTCCTAGGGGCTCTGGGGCCAACGTCCTGACTTTC	CASSQDRPPRGSGANVLTF
few	TRBV29-1	TRBJ2-1	-	TGCAGCGTTGATCCCAATGAGCAGTTCTTC	CSVDPNEQFF
-	TRBV9	TRBJ2-1	-	TGTGCCAGCAGCGTACAGGGTTCGATCTACAATGAGCAGTTCTTC	CASSVQGSIYNEQFF
-	TRBV12-3/TRBV12-4	TRBJ1-5	-	TGTGCCAGCAGTTTGGGGCAGGGAGCCCAGCCCCAGCATTTT	CASSLGQGAQPQHF
-	TRBV7-1	TRBJ1-4	-	TGTGCCAGCAGCTCACCCCAGGGGATCGTAGCTAATGAAAAACTGTTTTTT	CASSSPQGIVANEKLFF
few	TRBV3-1	TRBJ2-2	TRBD1	TGTGCCAGCAGCACGCGGGGACAGGGGGCGTTGAACACCGGGGAGCTGTTTTTT	CASSTRGQGALNTGELFF
-	TRBV6-2/TRBV6-3	TRBJ2-3	TRBD2	TGTGCCAGCAGTTACCAAGGGACTAGCGGGGAGTCCTGGGATACGCAGTATTTT	CASSYQGTSGESWDTQYF
-	TRBV3-1	TRBJ2-1	-	TGTGCCAGCAGCCAGAGACTAGATTACAATGAGCAGTTCTTC	CASSQRLDYNEQFF
few	TRBV27	TRBJ1-2	TRBD1	TGTGCCAGCAGAGGGACAGAGCACACTTTGTATGGCTACACCTTC	CASRGTEHTLYGYTF
-	TRBV7-9	TRBJ1-2	-	TGTGCCAGCAGCGGATGGACAGAAGAGGACTATGGCTACACCTTC	CASSGWTEEDYGYTF
many	TRBV20-1	TRBJ2-3	-	TGCAGTGCTAGGTGGCTAGACCGCACAGATACGCAGTATTTT	CSARWLDRTDTQYF
many	TRBV6-4	TRBJ2-2	-	TGTGCCAGCAGTGACACTAGCACCGGGGAGCTGTTTTTT	CASSDTSTGELFF
many	TRBV29-1	TRBJ2-1	-	TGCAGCGTTGAATTTTTTAGCGCGGGAAATGAGCAGTTCTTC	CSVEFFSAGNEQFF
-	TRBV20-1	TRBJ2-2	TRBD2	TGCAGTGCTAGAGATAAGGCTAGCGGATATTACTCCGGGGAGCTGTTTTTT	CSARDKASGYYSGELFF
-	TRBV7-2	TRBJ1-6	-	TGTGCCAGCAGCGCTCAAGTAGTTAATTCACCCCTCCACTTT	CASSAQVVNSPLHF
-	TRBV5-5	TRBJ2-7	-	TGTGCCAGCAGCTTGGGGACCAGGGGCTACGAGCAGTACTTC	CASSLGTRGYEQYF
few	TRBV5-4	TRBJ2-2	TRBD1	TGTGCCAGCAGCTTGTCTTGGGGACAGACGAACACCGGGGAGCTGTTTTTT	CASSLSWGQTNTGELFF
-	TRBV7-9	TRBJ2-2	-	TGTGCCAGCAGCCCCGTCTACCCGAACACCGGGGAGCTGTTTTTT	CASSPVYPNTGELFF
few	TRBV3-1	TRBJ1-5	-	TGTGCCAGCAGCCAAGAAGGGACAATGGGCAATCAGCCCCAGCATTTT	CASSQEGTMGNQPQHF
many	TRBV12-3/TRBV12-4	TRBJ2-7	TRBD2	TGTGCCAGCAGTCCGGGACTAGCGGCAACCCTACGTGAGCAGTACTTC	CASSPGLAATLREQYF
few	TRBV19	TRBJ1-5	-	TGTGCCAGTAGTCCAGATCAACGGGGTCAGCCCCAGCATTTT	CASSPDQRGQPQHF
many	TRBV6-5	TRBJ1-6	-	TGTGCCAGCATCCGACCCCTCGTACCCCTCCACTTT	CASIRPLVPLHF
few	TRBV12-3/TRBV12-4	TRBJ1-4	-	TGTGCCAGCAGCAGAGAATACAGGGTTAATGAAAAACTGTTTTTT	CASSREYRVNEKLFF
many	TRBV10-3	TRBJ2-1	TRBD2	TGTGCCATCAGCGCAACTAGCGGGGGAGAGCAGTTCTTC	CAISATSGGEQFF
-	TRBV12-3/TRBV12-4	TRBJ1-1	TRBD1	TGTGCCAGCAGCCCAGGGGACAGGGACACTGAAGCTTTCTTT	CASSPGDRDTEAFF
few	TRBV12-3/TRBV12-4	TRBJ2-6	-	TGTGCCAGCAGTTTACCCTTCGGGACAACTACCCGGTCCCGGGGGGCCAACGTCCTGACTTTC	CASSLPFGTTTRSRGANVLTF